A selection of T cell receptor beta chains follows, all from one sample in a study of graft-versus-host responses after intestinal transplantation. For these TCRs, the target antigens are not known. The table came from immunoSEQ multiplex PCR; TCRdb's copy has only in-frame clones and leaves some out. Seen here are 96,000 or so clones, approximately 90% observed once, and the top ten hold roughly 0.15%. Sequencing used unstimulated CD4+ T cells sorted from spleen or lymph node cells, obtained before intestinal transplant. The receptors originated from a human donor who received an intestinal transplant. Each CDR3 is given with its conserved first and last residue. A D gene is named only where the DNA matches it firmly. The size entry is marked missing in some rows and otherwise reads once, few, many or a size class.

CDR3: CASRGRNTEAFF
DNA: TGTGCCAGTAGGGGGAGGAACACTGAAGCTTTCTTT
size: NA
D: NA
length: 12
V: TRBV19
J: TRBJ1-1

CDR3: CASSATVQENTGELFF
DNA: TGTGCCAGCAGTGCGACAGTCCAGGAGAACACCGGGGAGCTGTTTTTT
size: NA
D: NA
length: 16
V: TRBV2
J: TRBJ2-2

CDR3: CASSRVAGNRVGGYTF
DNA: TGCGCCAGCAGCCGGGTAGCCGGGAACAGGGTCGGTGGCTACACCTTC
size: NA
D: NA
length: 16
V: TRBV4-3
J: TRBJ1-2

CDR3: CAWGYTGSGNTIYF
DNA: TGTGCCTGGGGATATACAGGGAGTGGAAACACCATATATTTT
size: NA
D: NA
length: 14
V: TRBV30
J: TRBJ1-3

CDR3: CASRIAGGPYEQYF
DNA: TGTGCCAGCAGAATCGCAGGGGGTCCCTACGAGCAGTACTTC
size: NA
D: TRBD1
length: 14
V: TRBV6-5
J: TRBJ2-7

CDR3: CASSWDRNTEAFF
DNA: TGTGCCAGCAGCTGGGACAGGAACACTGAAGCTTTCTTT
size: NA
D: TRBD1
length: 13
V: TRBV5-4
J: TRBJ1-1

CDR3: CASSSGGYTEAFF
DNA: TGTGCCAGCAGTTCAGGGGGCTACACTGAAGCTTTCTTT
size: NA
D: TRBD1
length: 13
V: TRBV28
J: TRBJ1-1

CDR3: CASSLDRNQPQHF
DNA: TGTGCCAGCAGTCTGGACAGGAATCAGCCCCAGCATTTT
size: NA
D: TRBD1
length: 13
V: TRBV6-6
J: TRBJ1-5

CDR3: CASSWLPYRGDTEAFF
DNA: TGCGCCAGCAGCTGGCTACCTTACAGGGGAGACACTGAAGCTTTCTTT
size: NA
D: TRBD1
length: 16
V: TRBV5-1
J: TRBJ1-1

CDR3: CASSSRTGTNTEAFF
DNA: TGTGCCAGCTCATCCCGGACAGGGACCAACACTGAAGCTTTCTTT
size: NA
D: TRBD1
length: 15
V: TRBV18
J: TRBJ1-1

CDR3: CASSFTGDTEAFF
DNA: TGTGCCAGCAGCTTCACAGGGGACACTGAAGCTTTCTTT
size: NA
D: TRBD1
length: 13
V: TRBV7-2
J: TRBJ1-1

CDR3: CSASGVGYTF
DNA: TGCAGTGCTTCAGGGGTTGGCTACACCTTC
size: NA
D: NA
length: 10
V: TRBV20-1
J: TRBJ1-2

CDR3: CASRPAGTYQETQYF
DNA: TGTGCCAGCAGACCGGCAGGAACGTACCAAGAGACCCAGTACTTC
size: NA
D: NA
length: 15
V: TRBV2
J: TRBJ2-5

CDR3: CASSLSSIYGYTF
DNA: TGTGCCAGCAGCTTATCGTCTATCTATGGCTACACCTTC
size: NA
D: NA
length: 13
V: TRBV7-2
J: TRBJ1-2

CDR3: CASSDRGTVSYNSPLHF
DNA: TGTGCCAGTAGTGACCGGGGAACTGTTTCTTATAATTCACCCCTCCACTTT
size: NA
D: NA
length: 17
V: TRBV19
J: TRBJ1-6

CDR3: CASSIGTSEAHEQYF
DNA: TGCGCCAGCAGCATTGGGACTAGTGAAGCCCACGAGCAGTACTTC
size: once
D: TRBD2
length: 15
V: TRBV5-1
J: TRBJ2-7

CDR3: CASSFTGTGNYGYTF
DNA: TGTGCCAGCAGTTTCACCGGGACAGGCAACTATGGCTACACCTTC
size: NA
D: TRBD1
length: 15
V: TRBV28
J: TRBJ1-2

CDR3: CASSPGTYNTGELFF
DNA: TGTGCCAGCTCACCTGGTACCTATAACACCGGGGAGCTGTTTTTT
size: NA
D: NA
length: 15
V: TRBV18
J: TRBJ2-2

CDR3: CASSGTGWDSGANVLTF
DNA: TGTGCCAGCAGTGGGACAGGGTGGGACTCTGGGGCCAACGTCCTGACTTTC
size: NA
D: TRBD1
length: 17
V: TRBV25-1
J: TRBJ2-6

CDR3: CASLQENTEAFF
DNA: TGTGCCAGCCTACAGGAGAACACTGAAGCTTTCTTT
size: few
D: NA
length: 12
V: TRBV6-1
J: TRBJ1-1

CDR3: CASSRLAGAGELFF
DNA: TGTGCCAGCAGCCGTCTAGCGGGAGCCGGGGAGCTGTTTTTT
size: NA
D: TRBD2
length: 14
V: TRBV4-2
J: TRBJ2-2

CDR3: CASSPTGGAGRADTQYF
DNA: TGTGCCAGCAGCCCGACCGGTGGAGCGGGGAGGGCAGATACGCAGTATTTT
size: NA
D: TRBD2
length: 17
V: TRBV7-2
J: TRBJ2-3

CDR3: CSVDQTGGETQYF
DNA: TGCAGCGTTGATCAGACAGGGGGAGAGACCCAGTACTTC
size: NA
D: TRBD1
length: 13
V: TRBV29-1
J: TRBJ2-5

CDR3: CASSRYRSSTDTQYF
DNA: TGTGCCAGCAGTCGCTACCGTTCTAGCACAGATACGCAGTATTTT
size: NA
D: NA
length: 15
V: TRBV6-5
J: TRBJ2-3

CDR3: CASSLNRGNTEAFF
DNA: TGTGCCAGCAGCTTAAACCGGGGGAACACTGAAGCTTTCTTT
size: NA
D: NA
length: 14
V: TRBV11-3
J: TRBJ1-1

CDR3: CSVSGRYGELFF
DNA: TGCAGCGTCAGCGGGAGGTACGGGGAGCTGTTTTTT
size: NA
D: TRBD2
length: 12
V: TRBV29-1
J: TRBJ2-2

CDR3: CASSLLAGAGNTIYF
DNA: TGTGCCAGCAGCTTATTGGCAGGGGCTGGAAACACCATATATTTT
size: NA
D: NA
length: 15
V: TRBV7-2
J: TRBJ1-3

CDR3: CASSEVASGGFTDTQYF
DNA: TGTGCCAGCAGTGAAGTGGCTAGCGGGGGATTCACAGATACGCAGTATTTT
size: NA
D: TRBD2
length: 17
V: TRBV6-1
J: TRBJ2-3

CDR3: CASSVNSGNTIYF
DNA: TGTGCCAGCAGCGTAAATTCGGGAAACACCATATATTTT
size: NA
D: NA
length: 13
V: TRBV9
J: TRBJ1-3

CDR3: CASSFLGRGRDTQYF
DNA: TGTGCCAGCAGCTTCCTCGGTAGGGGGCGGGATACGCAGTATTTT
size: NA
D: TRBD1
length: 15
V: TRBV5-6
J: TRBJ2-3

CDR3: CASSIDRGQGAYEQYF
DNA: TGTGCCAGTAGTATAGATAGGGGACAGGGGGCTTACGAGCAGTACTTC
size: once
D: TRBD1
length: 16
V: TRBV19
J: TRBJ2-7

CDR3: CASSKIPGTDTQYF
DNA: TGCGCCAGCAGCAAAATCCCGGGGACAGATACGCAGTATTTT
size: NA
D: NA
length: 14
V: TRBV5-1
J: TRBJ2-3

CDR3: CASGGNNSPLHF
DNA: TGTGCCAGCGGGGGCAATAATTCACCCCTCCACTTT
size: NA
D: NA
length: 12
V: TRBV6-5
J: TRBJ1-6

CDR3: CASSLGDFQETQYF
DNA: TGTGCCAGCAGCTTGGGCGACTTCCAAGAGACCCAGTACTTC
size: NA
D: NA
length: 14
V: TRBV5-4
J: TRBJ2-5

CDR3: CASSPPGLAEGNEQFF
DNA: TGTGCCAGCTCACCCCCGGGACTAGCGGAAGGGAATGAGCAGTTCTTC
size: NA
D: TRBD2
length: 16
V: TRBV18
J: TRBJ2-1

CDR3: CASSVHSGILNEQFF
DNA: TGTGCCAGCAGTGTCCACAGCGGGATTCTCAATGAGCAGTTCTTC
size: NA
D: TRBD2
length: 15
V: TRBV6-1
J: TRBJ2-1

CDR3: CAWTAGVYNEKLFF
DNA: TGTGCCTGGACCGCGGGGGTATATAATGAAAAACTGTTTTTT
size: NA
D: NA
length: 14
V: TRBV30
J: TRBJ1-4

CDR3: CASSLSSYEQYF
DNA: TGCGCCAGCAGCCTGAGCTCCTACGAGCAGTACTTC
size: NA
D: NA
length: 12
V: TRBV5-1
J: TRBJ2-7

CDR3: CASSKTVRGDQPQHF
DNA: TGTGCCAGTAGTAAGACAGTGCGGGGGGATCAGCCCCAGCATTTT
size: NA
D: NA
length: 15
V: TRBV19
J: TRBJ1-5

CDR3: CASSYRTAWPQHF
DNA: TGTGCCAGCAGTTACAGGACAGCTTGGCCCCAGCATTTT
size: NA
D: NA
length: 13
V: TRBV6-6
J: TRBJ1-5

CDR3: CASSTDRSYEQYF
DNA: TGCGCCAGCAGCACGGACAGGTCCTACGAGCAGTACTTC
size: NA
D: TRBD1
length: 13
V: TRBV5-1
J: TRBJ2-7

CDR3: CASSDRGVFTGELFF
DNA: TGTGCCAGCAGTGACCGCGGGGTGTTCACCGGGGAGCTGTTTTTT
size: NA
D: NA
length: 15
V: TRBV25-1
J: TRBJ2-2

CDR3: CASSPRAGSLSYEQYF
DNA: TGTGCCAGCAGCCCGCGTGCCGGGAGTCTGTCCTACGAGCAGTACTTC
size: once
D: NA
length: 16
V: TRBV7-2
J: TRBJ2-7

CDR3: CASSFGTGQVTYEQYF
DNA: TGTGCCAGCAGCTTCGGAACGGGACAGGTAACCTACGAGCAGTACTTC
size: NA
D: TRBD1
length: 16
V: TRBV7-8
J: TRBJ2-7

CDR3: CASGTGYGYTF
DNA: TGTGCTAGTGGGACAGGCTATGGCTACACCTTC
size: NA
D: NA
length: 11
V: TRBV12-5
J: TRBJ1-2

CDR3: CASSEVAANTDTQYF
DNA: TGTGCCAGCAGTGAAGTTGCGGCGAACACAGATACGCAGTATTTT
size: few
D: NA
length: 15
V: TRBV6-1
J: TRBJ2-3

CDR3: CASSLFNRETQYF
DNA: TGTGCCAGCAGCTTATTTAATAGAGAGACCCAGTACTTC
size: NA
D: NA
length: 13
V: TRBV7-9
J: TRBJ2-5

CDR3: CAWIPGFRGTGANVLTF
DNA: TGTGCCTGGATACCCGGTTTCCGGGGGACTGGGGCCAACGTCCTGACTTTC
size: NA
D: NA
length: 17
V: TRBV30
J: TRBJ2-6

CDR3: CASSFQGAGSEQYF
DNA: TGTGCCAGCAGCTTTCAGGGGGCGGGAAGTGAGCAGTACTTC
size: NA
D: TRBD1
length: 14
V: TRBV5-5
J: TRBJ2-7

CDR3: CASSLTANTEAFF
DNA: TGTGCCAGCAGCCTTACTGCGAACACTGAAGCTTTCTTT
size: NA
D: NA
length: 13
V: TRBV6-5
J: TRBJ1-1

CDR3: CASSPRPILAGPDTQYF
DNA: TGTGCCAGCAGTCCACGTCCCATACTAGCGGGGCCAGATACGCAGTATTTT
size: once
D: TRBD2
length: 17
V: TRBV27
J: TRBJ2-3

CDR3: CASSLSSGRTYNEQFF
DNA: TGTGCCAGCTCACTCAGTAGCGGGAGGACGTACAATGAGCAGTTCTTC
size: NA
D: TRBD2
length: 16
V: TRBV18
J: TRBJ2-1

CDR3: CASKGLAGGPYEQYF
DNA: TGCGCCAGCAAGGGACTAGCGGGAGGGCCCTACGAGCAGTACTTC
size: NA
D: TRBD2
length: 15
V: TRBV5-1
J: TRBJ2-7

CDR3: CASNKMRTNQPQHF
DNA: TGTGCCAGCAACAAAATGCGGACAAATCAGCCCCAGCATTTT
size: once
D: NA
length: 14
V: TRBV2
J: TRBJ1-5

CDR3: CASSYGREKLFF
DNA: TGTGCCAGCAGTTACGGGAGGGAAAAACTGTTTTTT
size: once
D: NA
length: 12
V: TRBV28
J: TRBJ1-4

CDR3: CASSVVGRLPTEAFF
DNA: TGTGCCAGCAGCGTAGTCGGCAGGCTCCCAACTGAAGCTTTCTTT
size: NA
D: NA
length: 15
V: TRBV9
J: TRBJ1-1

CDR3: CATSRDRGLTDTQYF
DNA: TGTGCCACCAGCAGGGACAGGGGGCTGACAGATACGCAGTATTTT
size: NA
D: TRBD1
length: 15
V: TRBV15
J: TRBJ2-3

CDR3: CASSAGGQETQYF
DNA: TGTGCCAGCAGCGCAGGGGGCCAAGAGACCCAGTACTTC
size: NA
D: TRBD1
length: 13
V: TRBV9
J: TRBJ2-5

CDR3: CAWSVRETHTGELFF
DNA: TGTGCCTGGAGTGTAAGGGAGACCCACACCGGGGAGCTGTTTTTT
size: NA
D: NA
length: 15
V: TRBV30
J: TRBJ2-2